This TCR beta chain emerged from a study of cytomegalovirus exposure and HLA in healthy donors. Study-wide context: A previous analysis identified approximately 110 million unique TCR beta sequences derived from 180 million or so T cells. Overall study results and limits: Confirmation was obtained in vitro that a few CMV-associated chains are specific for CMV antigens. The study carried out a later analysis of TCR beta sequences. It associated around 17,000 of them with specific HLA alleles at a false discovery rate of 0.05.

In the case of this clone: Its antigen is currently unknown.

The PCR employed 60 Vbeta primers together with 13 Jbeta primers. The table came from immunoSEQ multiplex PCR; TCRdb's copy has only in-frame clones and leaves some out. The sample data list approximately 150,000 clones. Germline loops: CDR1 SGHAT, CDR2 FQNNGV. Trimming pared 0 bases from V and 0 bases from J, leaving 12 bases between. The CDR3 has 16 amino acids. The V call is TRBV11-2, the J call TRBJ2-7; tentatively, D is TRBD1 (5 bases). The sequenced sample consisted of PBMCs. The source of this sequence is a woman between 18 and 29 years old in good health and CMV-seronegative. As DNA, the CDR3 is TGTGCCAGCAGCTTAGAGAACAGGCGAAACTCCTACGAGCAGTACTTC. Its translation is CASSLENRRNSYEQYF.